This T cell receptor (beta chain) originates from a study of shared clonotypes between healthy human individuals. As for this clone: Its antigen is undetermined.

Study-wide findings and caveats: Limited genetic and exposure-history diversity came from having few donors.

V lost 4 bases and J lost 9, with 16 bases in between. Germline V gene lookup returns CDR1 SQVTM and CDR2 ANQGSEA. The CDR3 runs to 13 residues. The authors sequenced unsorted PBMC DNA on ten immunoSEQ deep assay plates. Method: immunoSEQ multiplex PCR; TCRdb's copy keeps in-frame clones and lacks some. The data hold about 460,000 clones, with 75% to 80% observed a single time. This chain connects TRBV29-1 to TRBJ2-1, with D perhaps matching TRBD1 (6 bases). The sequenced material came from PBMCs. This receptor was taken from a woman between 40 and 50 years old in good health. Some clones in this sample may be carry-over from other donors' samples. The CDR3 sequence is CSVGGTPLSEQFF. DNA for the CDR3: TGCAGCGTTGGAGGGACACCCCTCAGTGAGCAGTTCTTC.